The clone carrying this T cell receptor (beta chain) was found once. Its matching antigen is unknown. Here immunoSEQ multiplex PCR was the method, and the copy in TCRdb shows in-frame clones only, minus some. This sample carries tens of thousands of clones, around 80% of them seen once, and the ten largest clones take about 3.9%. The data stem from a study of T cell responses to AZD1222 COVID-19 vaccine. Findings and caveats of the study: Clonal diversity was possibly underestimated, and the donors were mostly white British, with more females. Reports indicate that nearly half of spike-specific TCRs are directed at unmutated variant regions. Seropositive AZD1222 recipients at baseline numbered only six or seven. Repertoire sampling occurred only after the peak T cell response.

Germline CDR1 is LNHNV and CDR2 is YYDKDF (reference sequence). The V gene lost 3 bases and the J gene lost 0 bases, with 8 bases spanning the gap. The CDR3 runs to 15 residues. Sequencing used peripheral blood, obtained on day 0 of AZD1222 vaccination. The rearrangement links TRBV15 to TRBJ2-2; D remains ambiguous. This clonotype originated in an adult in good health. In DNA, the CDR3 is TGTGCCACCAGCAGCCTAGGACCGAACACCGGGGAGCTGTTTTTT. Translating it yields CATSSLGPNTGELFF.